Shown below are 20 T cell receptor beta chains from a single sample sequenced in a study of blood T cells in healthy people across ages. Alongside a J-beta primer mix, a sample-barcoded 5' primer served in a second PCR lasting roughly 6 to 12 cycles. Each CDR3 protein gets one entry after TCRdb re-called the 5' RACE reads with MiXCR. The sample lists 1.5 million to 2 million distinct CDR3 sequences, 28% seen once, with less than 9.5% in the top ten. Sequencing was carried out using blood. The source is a woman aged 30 to 39 in good health.

The chain carries TRBV7-3 and TRBJ1-1, with D possibly matching TRBD1 (6 bases). The length of the CDR3 is 13 residues. Trimming took 5 bases from V and 11 from J, leaving 18 bases between them. The germline CDR1 and CDR2 sequences are SGHTA and FQGTGA. CDR3 nucleotide sequence: TGTGCCAGCAGCCAAAGGGGGGGCCCCAGGGCTTTCTTT. This encodes CASSQRGGPRAFF.

V usage is TRBV11-1 and J usage is TRBJ1-2; TRBD1 matches 7 bases. The CDR3 covers 14 residues. Per germline, CDR1 SGHAT and CDR2 FQDESV (reference sequence). V trimming: 3 bases; J trimming: 4 bases; junction bases outside the gene matches: 5. This CDR3 reads CASSFGAGGYGYTF. The DNA for the CDR3 is TGTGCCAGCAGCTTTGGCGCAGGGGGCTATGGCTACACCTTC.

This clonotype was counted at least ten times. This rearrangement joins TRBV5-1 to TRBJ2-6, with 8 bases matching TRBD1. Per the germline V gene, CDR1 is SGHRS and CDR2 is YFSETQ. The CDR3 covers 15 residues. The trim removed 6 bases at V and 1 base at J, leaving 3 bases unmatched. CDR3 DNA: TGCGCCAGCACTGGACAGGGTTCTGGGGCCAACGTCCTGACTTTC. Protein sequence: CASTGQGSGANVLTF.

V is TRBV6-5 and J is TRBJ2-3; 10 nucleotides match TRBD1. From germline, CDR1 is MNHEY and CDR2 SVGAGI. CDR3 size: 14 residues. The V and J ends lost 4 bases and 6 bases, in that order; junction bases with no gene match: 4. The CDR3 DNA is TGTGCCAGCAGTTCGGACAGGGGGAAGGATACGCAGTATTTT. Translating gives CASSSDRGKDTQYF.

V usage is TRBV7-3 and J usage is TRBJ2-1; maybe TRBD2 (5 bases). Trimming cost V 5 bases and J 8 bases, with 13 bases left between them. The CDR3 runs to 13 residues. Looked up from germline, CDR1 is SGHTA and CDR2 is FQGTGA. CDR3 protein: CASSPPRGDEQFF. CDR3 in DNA: TGTGCCAGCAGCCCCCCTCGGGGAGATGAGCAGTTCTTC.

Points on this clonotype: This sequence may be a read error, since a much larger clone differs from it by one base. The V gene is TRBV5-1, the J gene TRBJ2-5; TRBD2 matches 9 bases. CDR3 length: 20 amino acids. Germline CDR1 SGHRS, CDR2 YFSETQ. CDR3 in amino acids: CAGSLTRTGSGSLYQETQYF. CDR3 nucleotides: TGCGCCGGCAGCTTGACCAGGACGGGTAGCGGGAGTCTGTACCAAGAGACCCAGTACTTC.

V is TRBV21-1 and J is TRBJ2-7. TRBV21-1 is a pseudogene segment. This CDR3 is 15 amino acids long. CDR3 protein: CASSKVLGITYEQYF. The CDR3 DNA sequence: TGTGCCAGCAGCAAAGTTCTAGGGATTACCTACGAGCAGTACTTC.

This clonotype was seen ten or more times. V usage is TRBV7-9 and J usage is TRBJ2-7, with 16 bases lining up with TRBD2. Losses at the gene ends were 3 bases for V and 7 bases for J; bases not matched to a gene: 0. Germline V gene lookup returns CDR1 SEHNR and CDR2 FQNEAQ (reference sequence). The CDR3 runs 14 residues. DNA of the CDR3: TGTGCCAGCAGCTTGGGACTAGCGGGAGGGGAGCAGTACTTC. Its protein product is CASSLGLAGGEQYF.

This clonotype showed up many times. The rearrangement uses TRBV20-1 and TRBJ2-4; 9 bases map to TRBD1. V dropped 6 bases and J dropped 2; count of bases not matched to a gene: 2. The CDR3 loop spans 13 amino acids. In germline, CDR1 is DFQATT, CDR2 SNEGSKA (reference sequence). The CDR3 DNA is TGCAGTGCCGGGACAGGGCCCAAAAACATTCAGTACTTC. This sequence encodes CSAGTGPKNIQYF.

The rearrangement joins TRBV14 to TRBJ1-4; possibly TRBD1 for D (5 bases). The CDR3 is 14 amino acids. Per the germline V gene, CDR1 is SGHDN and CDR2 is FVKESK. V dropped 2 bases and J dropped 8 bases, with 12 bases sitting between them. CDR3 bases: TGTGCCAGCAGCCAAAGCCGGGCAGGGGAAAAACTGTTTTTT. Translated: CASSQSRAGEKLFF.

This clonotype has more than one count but fewer than ten. This chain joins TRBV3-1 and TRBJ2-7; D possibly corresponds to TRBD2 (5 bases). V lost 0 bases and J lost 4, with 13 bases in between. The germline gives CDR1 LGHDT, CDR2 YNNKEL (reference sequence). The CDR3 is 15 amino acids. CDR3 DNA sequence: TGTGCCAGCAGCCAAGATCGGGGAGCGCTTTACGAGCAGTACTTC. This codes for CASSQDRGALYEQYF.

The chain has TRBV24-1 and TRBJ2-5, with unresolved D. The CDR3 has 13 residues. Germline assignment: CDR1 KGHDR and CDR2 SFDVKD. The V gene lost 5 bases and the J gene lost 0 bases, with 6 bases spanning the gap. CDR3 region: CATSVADQETQYF. Written as DNA, the CDR3 is TGTGCCACCAGTGTGGCAGACCAAGAGACCCAGTACTTC.

This clonotype turned up a few times. The V call is TRBV12-3 or TRBV12-4, the J call TRBJ1-2, with 7 nucleotides matching TRBD1. There are 15 residues in the CDR3. The trim removed 4 bases at V and 4 bases at J, leaving 9 bases unmatched. CDR3 amino acids: CASSWERDSRYGYTF. The CDR3 DNA sequence: TGTGCCAGCAGTTGGGAAAGGGACAGCCGCTATGGCTACACCTTC.

The V call is TRBV29-1, the J call TRBJ2-1, with D uncertain. V lost 6 bases, J lost 10 bases, and 16 bases lay in between. Looked up from germline, CDR1 is SQVTM and CDR2 is ANQGSEA. This CDR3 is 12 amino acids long. The CDR3 spells CSVLTGYDEQFF. The CDR3 region has the DNA TGCAGCGTCCTTACCGGCTATGACGAGCAGTTCTTC.

This clonotype turned up a few times. V is TRBV29-1 and J is TRBJ1-1, with D maybe TRBD1 (6 bases). V was clipped by 0 bases and J by 4 bases, with 12 bases between them. The CDR3 has 14 amino acids. Germline CDR1 and CDR2: SQVTM and ANQGSEA. CDR3 loop: CSVEDHRTATEAFF. For the CDR3, the DNA is TGCAGCGTTGAAGATCATCGGACAGCCACTGAAGCTTTCTTT.

The V and J genes are TRBV30 and TRBJ1-5, with 8 bases matching TRBD1. The CDR3 has 13 amino acids. Per germline, CDR1 GTSNPN and CDR2 SVGIG (reference sequence). Losses at the gene ends were 5 bases for V and 7 bases for J; bases not matched to a gene: 7. The CDR3 DNA follows: TGTGCCTGGTCTACAGGGGGAAGACAGCCCCAGCATTTT. It is translated as CAWSTGGRQPQHF.

The gene calls are TRBV12-3 or TRBV12-4 and TRBJ1-2; no definite D call. The V end was cut by 3 bases, the J end by 4 bases, with 6 bases between. CDR3 size: 12 residues. The CDR3 DNA sequence: TGTGCCAGCAGTTTTGGTGCCTATGGCTACACCTTC. Protein product: CASSFGAYGYTF.

This rearrangement joins TRBV3-1 to TRBJ2-4, with TRBD2 identical over 7 bases. The V gene's germline CDR1 is LGHDT and CDR2 YNNKEL (reference sequence). The CDR3 has 16 residues. V lost 3 bases to trimming and J lost 0 bases; unmatched junction nucleotides: 5. Here the CDR3 DNA reads TGTGCCAGCAGCCAGGGGGGGGGACTAGCCAAAAACATTCAGTACTTC. This codes for CASSQGGGLAKNIQYF.

The chain has TRBV15 and TRBJ2-4; TRBD1 aligns across 11 bases. Germline assignment: CDR1 LNHNV and CDR2 YYDKDF (reference sequence). CDR3 length: 16 amino acids. Unmatched junction bases numbered 4, after V lost 0 bases and J lost 6 bases. This CDR3 is CATSRDRDRGVNIQYF. In nucleotides, the CDR3 is TGTGCCACCAGCAGAGATCGGGACAGGGGGGTAAACATTCAGTACTTC.

This clonotype was detected a few times. The chain carries TRBV6-5 and TRBJ1-2; D perhaps matches TRBD1 (6 bases). Germline assignment: CDR1 MNHEY and CDR2 SVGAGI. V was clipped by 0 bases and J by 4 bases, with 9 bases between them. The CDR3 has 14 amino acids. The CDR3 here is CASSYSRGPYGYTF. DNA of the CDR3: TGTGCCAGCAGTTACTCCCGGGGGCCCTATGGCTACACCTTC.